This TCR beta chain stems from a study of T cells in Graves' hyperthyroidism and ophthalmopathy (dated by TCRdb to about 2019). With regard to the full study: To identify TCR V-J signatures that set the groups apart, the researchers used a discovery cohort of 100 patients, made up of roughly 40 with Graves' ophthalmopathy and some 55 with stable Graves' hyperthyroidism. Prospective prediction of ophthalmopathy was tested in an independent validation cohort consisting of 18 hyperthyroidism patients and some 15 patients who later progressed to ophthalmopathy. The 75 to 100 discovery patients were randomly split 7:3 into training and test sets. In several Graves' hyperthyroidism patients, the study also compared T-cell repertoires from thyroid tissue with T-cell repertoires from blood. After sampling, hyperthyroidism patients received methimazole starting at 30 mg daily, and ophthalmopathy patients received high-dose intravenous methylprednisolone. The paper describes TCR Vbeta CDR3 sequencing of some 130 peripheral blood samples, made up of 43 ophthalmopathy patients, approximately 73 hyperthyroidism patients and 17 progressor patients.

Beyond this particular receptor, the publication reports: Blood samples also contained most of the expanded thyroid clonotypes (frequency above 0.001), which suggests that blood repertoires may reflect thyroid immune responses. In validation, progression to ophthalmopathy was predicted by the model with 55% to 71% sensitivity and just over 72% specificity, a median of around 5.9 months before onset. In cross-validation, a model built on a 13 V-J signature told ophthalmopathy apart from stable hyperthyroidism with about 90% sensitivity and roughly 83% specificity, and in testing the same model reached 80%/75%. No statistical method was used to fix the sample size in advance, and group allocation was not hidden from the investigators.

Patients with uncontrolled infections, other autoimmune diseases, pregnancy or lactation were excluded. Diagnoses were based on clinical symptoms, serum thyroxine and TRAb, thyroid ultrasound and orbital computed tomography. Total RNA was extracted using Trizol reagent, and RNA quality was assessed on an Agilent 2100 Bioanalyzer. TCR beta CDR3 regions were amplified from RNA transcripts. The TCR CDR3 was subjected to a first round of RT-PCR using the HTBI primer set and the Qiagen OneStep RT-PCR kit. Libraries were constructed in a second round of multiplex PCR, after which size selection and purification were performed. Sequencing of the libraries was done on an Illumina HiSeq2000 using paired-end 100 bp reads. Turning to the authors' computational methods: SOAPnuke was used to process the raw data, removing reads that contained adapters or uncalled bases, had a mean Phred below 15, or lacked an exact match to the constant primer or identifier. COPE v1.2.5 was used to merge the high-quality paired reads, and each unique nucleotide sequence was defined as a clonotype. MiTCR v1.1 was used to align clonotypes to the IMGT TRBV, TRBD and TRBJ reference segments. Analysis was restricted to V-J combinations with a frequency above 0.0001, which covered 99.2% of repertoires. A TCS score was defined as the ratio between F50 (clonal expansion) and ExV (chaos), using BLOSUM62-based TCRdist between CDR3 peptides within each V-J. Welch's t-statistics and random forest reduced approximately 520 V-J features to 10 to 15, which were used in a naive Bayes classifier (R e1071). The similarity between thyroid and blood repertoires was quantified using the Morisita-Horn index. TCRdb reanalyzed the raw reads on its own, using fastp at Q25 for trimming and MiXCR for clone calling, and kept in-frame beta chains. Under each unique CDR3 protein, matching rows form one entry showing the most common genes and DNA. The V and J calls here are based on TCRdb, not the publication. This sample has 550,000 to 600,000 distinct CDR3 sequences in its table, and 40% to 55% of those were observed once. Around 19% of the sample belongs to the ten largest clones.

The junction shows trimming of 1 base on V and 3 bases on J, and the gene matches do not reach 3 bases of it. The CDR3, from cysteine to phenylalanine, totals 15 residues. Left in the record is the CDR3 DNA by itself, 45 bases read in frame from the first base. CDR1 SGHTA and CDR2 FQGNSA were looked up in the germline V gene. This clonotype has ten or more counts. Its antigen remains unidentified. No much larger clonotype is one base removed from it; base qualities were not supplied. Material for sequencing was peripheral blood or thyroid tissue (not recorded which). The TCR sequence derives from an adult woman with Graves' disease, either hyperthyroidism or ophthalmopathy (not recorded which). The chain uses TRBV7-2 and TRBJ2-7; TRBD2 agrees with 10 junctional bases. The CDR3 reads CASSLVASGSYEQYF. The nucleotide sequence is given as TGTGCCAGCAGCTTAGTGGCTAGCGGGAGCTACGAGCAGTACTTC.